A single sample gave rise to the 20 T cell receptor beta chains below, sequenced in a study of shared clonotypes between healthy human individuals. TCRdb keeps only in-frame clones here, not all; method: immunoSEQ multiplex PCR. This table has about 2 million clones, about 95% appearing once. The sample was naive CD4+ T cells sorted from blood. Subset meaning: CD45RA+ positively selected. The receptors stem from a young man in good health.

The rearrangement joins TRBV13 to TRBJ2-7; 9 positions match TRBD1. The CDR3 covers 15 residues. Looked up from germline, CDR1 is PRHDT and CDR2 is FYEKMQ (reference sequence). The ends lost 1 base at V and 2 bases at J; junction bases unmatched: 3. The CDR3 region is CASSLEGQGPYEQYF. CDR3 bases: TGTGCCAGCAGCTTAGAGGGACAGGGACCCTACGAGCAGTACTTC. Complete variable domain (other parts from reference TRBV13 and TRBJ2-7): AAGVIQSPRHLIKEKRETATLKCYPIPRHDTVYWYQQGPGQDPQFLISFYEKMQSDKGSIPDRFSAQQFSDYHSELNMSSLELGDSALYFCASSLEGQGPYEQYFGPGTRLTVT.

This rearrangement joins TRBV6-6 to TRBJ1-2, with 7 bases matching TRBD1. V lost 5 bases and J lost 0; bases outside the gene matches: 6. The V gene's germline CDR1 is MNHNY and CDR2 SVGAGI (reference sequence). This CDR3 contains 15 residues. The CDR3 DNA reads TGTGCCAGCAGTACCACAGGGGACTCTAACTATGGCTACACCTTC. Translated: CASSTTGDSNYGYTF.

The chain is built from TRBV27 and TRBJ1-4, with D maybe TRBD1 (6 bases). Deletions cut 2 bases from V and 6 bases from J, with 13 bases between. The CDR3 length is 15 residues. CDR1 and CDR2 from the germline V gene are MNHEY and SMNVEV (reference sequence). CDR3 residues: CASSLGGGKDEKLFF. In nucleotides, the CDR3 is TGTGCCAGCAGTTTAGGAGGGGGGAAGGATGAAAAACTGTTTTTT.

The rearrangement uses TRBV7-2 and TRBJ1-4; D remains ambiguous. The CDR3 totals 14 residues. The V end lost 5 bases, the J end lost 8 bases, and 15 bases lay between the germline ends. Germline-derived CDR1 and CDR2 are SGHTA and FQGNSA. As DNA, the CDR3 is TGTGCCAGCAGCACGCGGGCCGTTGGGGAAAAACTGTTTTTT. Translating gives CASSTRAVGEKLFF.

About this clone itself: One junction end does not reproduce the germline sequence, and a read error may be involved. The V gene is TRBV6-4, the J gene TRBJ2-1; the D is unclear. The CDR3 sequence is 13 residues long. Germline values: CDR1 MRHNA, CDR2 SNTAGT. In DNA form, the CDR3 reads TGTGCCAGCAGTGACGGAGTTTACAATGAACAGTTCTTC. It yields the protein CASSDGVYNEQFF.

About this clone: Other nucleotide sequences from this sample produce the same CDR3. The genes are TRBV5-1 and TRBJ1-2, with a tentative D call TRBD1 (5 bases). Trimming took off 4 bases at V and 3 bases at J, with 13 bases between the two ends. CDR1 is SGHRS, CDR2 YFSETQ, per germline. The CDR3 loop spans 14 amino acids. The DNA for the CDR3 is TGCGCCAGCAGCCTCTCCACAGGCGACTATGGCTACACCTTC. Its protein is CASSLSTGDYGYTF.

V is TRBV12-5 and J is TRBJ2-1; D unclear. Germline CDR1 and CDR2: LGHNT and FRNRAP. The CDR3 has 13 residues. Deletions cut 8 bases from V and 3 bases from J, with 11 bases between. The CDR3 spells CASRAQRYNEQFF. For the CDR3, the DNA is TGTGCTAGTAGAGCACAACGCTACAATGAGCAGTTCTTC.

The CDR3 region has the DNA TGTGCCAGCAGTGAAGGAGTAGGCGGGTCACCCCTCCACTTT. Its translation is CASSEGVGGSPLHF. The chain recombines TRBV6-1 with TRBJ1-6; D not certain. The germline V gene encodes CDR1 MNHNS and CDR2 SASEGT. This CDR3 has 14 amino acids. V was clipped by 1 base and J by 10 bases, with 11 bases between them.

The CDR3 loop reads CASSGGPENEKLFF. The CDR3 region has the DNA TGTGCCAGCAGTGGGGGGCCCGAGAATGAAAAACTGTTTTTT. This chain joins TRBV6-1 and TRBJ1-4; perhaps TRBD1 as D (6 bases). The V gene lost 4 bases and the J gene lost 5 bases, with 11 bases spanning the gap. Per germline, CDR1 MNHNS and CDR2 SASEGT. This CDR3 comprises 14 residues.

A word on this clone: This same CDR3 is encoded by further DNA sequences in the sample. V and J are TRBV6-5 and TRBJ2-2; a possible D gene is TRBD1 (5 bases). V dropped 7 bases and J dropped 2 bases, with 8 bases sitting between them. CDR3 length: 13 amino acids. Germline V gene sequence: CDR1 MNHEY, CDR2 SVGAGI. The CDR3 protein is CASTRGNTGELFF. In DNA, the CDR3 is TGTGCCAGCACAAGGGGCAACACCGGGGAGCTGTTTTTT.

The rearrangement links TRBV7-2 to TRBJ1-2; TRBD1 aligns across 7 bases. V lost 5 bases to trimming and J lost 6 bases; unmatched junction nucleotides: 9. There are 14 residues in the CDR3. Per germline, CDR1 SGHTA and CDR2 FQGNSA. The CDR3 nucleotides are TGTGCCAGCAGCCTTTTTCGGGGACAGCATGGCTACACCTTC. This codes for CASSLFRGQHGYTF.

The chain has TRBV18 and TRBJ1-1; D uncertain. Trimming pared 3 bases from V and 4 bases from J, leaving 9 bases between. The germline CDR1 and CDR2 sequences are KGHSH and LQKENI. The CDR3 length is 13 residues. The CDR3 nucleotides read TGTGCCAGCTCACCGATCGAAGGCACTGAAGCTTTCTTT. Its protein is CASSPIEGTEAFF. The whole variable domain, remainder taken from reference TRBV18 and TRBJ1-1, is NAGVMQNPRHLVRRRGQEARLRCSPMKGHSHVYWYRQLPEEGLKFMVYLQKENIIDESGMPKERFSAEFPKEGPSILRIQQVVRGDSAAYFCASSPIEGTEAFFGQGTRLTVV.

In its sample, this clone was seen a few times. The gene calls are TRBV7-9 and TRBJ1-2, with no clear D. Germline CDR1 is SEHNR and CDR2 is FQNEAQ (reference sequence). V was trimmed by 5 bases and J by 3 bases, leaving 13 bases between them. The CDR3 loop spans 14 amino acids. The CDR3 loop is CASSASILDYGYTF. The CDR3 region has the DNA TGTGCCAGCAGCGCCTCCATCCTAGACTATGGCTACACCTTC. The whole variable domain, filled in from reference TRBV7-9 and TRBJ1-2, reads DTGVSQNPRHKITKRGQNVTFRCDPISEHNRLYWYRQTLGQGPEFLTYFQNEAQLEKSRLLSDRFSAERPKGSFSTLEIQRTEQGDSAMYLCASSASILDYGYTFGSGTRLTVV.

The chain carries TRBV6-4 and TRBJ2-1, with D perhaps TRBD1 or TRBD2 (5 bases each). CDR1 and CDR2 from the germline V gene are MRHNA and SNTAGT. The CDR3 totals 13 residues. Trimming removed 6 bases from V and 6 bases from J, with 12 bases in between. The CDR3 is CASSREPSNEQFF. The CDR3, as DNA: TGTGCCAGCAGCAGGGAGCCTAGCAATGAGCAGTTCTTC.

The J gene is TRBJ1-5, the V gene TRBV19; TRBD1 might be the D (5 bases). Germline CDR1 is LNHDA and CDR2 is SQIVND (reference sequence). Trimming removed 6 bases at V and 1 base at J, with 10 bases between. The CDR3 length is 14 residues. CDR3 residues: CASRPAGSNQPQHF. The CDR3, as DNA: TGTGCCAGTAGACCGGCAGGGAGCAATCAGCCCCAGCATTTT.

The rearrangement joins TRBV2 to TRBJ1-1; TRBD1 might be the D (6 bases). CDR3 length: 12 residues. Trimming took 5 bases from V and 5 from J, leaving 9 bases between them. Germline CDR1 SNHLY, CDR2 FYNNEI. The CDR3 reads CASSTDSTEAFF. The CDR3 DNA is TGTGCCAGCAGTACGGACAGTACTGAAGCTTTCTTT. The full variable domain, its missing parts supplied by reference TRBV2 and TRBJ1-1, is EPEVTQTPSHQVTQMGQEVILRCVPISNHLYFYWYRQILGQKVEFLVSFYNNEISEKSEIFDDQFSVERPDGSNFTLKIRSTKLEDSAMYFCASSTDSTEAFFGQGTRLTVV.

This clone was seen once. The chain combines TRBV7-8 with TRBJ1-6, with 8 bases fitting TRBD1. Germline CDR1 reads SGHVS; CDR2 reads FQNEAQ. The J segment lost 6 bases and the V segment lost 3 bases, leaving 7 bases of the junction unmatched. This CDR3 comprises 16 residues. The CDR3 DNA reads as TGTGCCAGCAGCTTCCATCGTACAGGGGGTAATTCACCCCTCCACTTT. It is translated as CASSFHRTGGNSPLHF.

This chain links TRBV11-2 with TRBJ2-1; the match to TRBD2 covers 7 bases. After removal of 7 bases from V and 6 bases from J, the junction contained 9 bases not matched to a gene. This CDR3 has 14 residues. The V gene's germline CDR1 is SGHAT and CDR2 FQNNGV. CDR3 region: CASTRLAGSNEQFF. The CDR3 nucleotides are TGTGCCAGCACCAGACTAGCAGGAAGCAATGAGCAGTTCTTC.

The chain links TRBV5-4 to TRBJ2-6; D tentatively reads TRBD1 or TRBD2 (5 bases each). Trimming took off 7 bases at V and 0 bases at J, with 14 bases between the two ends. This CDR3 region has 16 residues. Germline CDR1 and CDR2: SGHNT and YYREEE (reference sequence). The CDR3 DNA sequence: TGTGCCAGCTCTGAGGGGTCTACCTCTGGGGCCAACGTCCTGACTTTC. This gives the protein CASSEGSTSGANVLTF.

With respect to this clone: It may be a read error: a sequence one base away is much more abundant. This chain's CDR3 is CASGKVRAYGQYF. The CDR3 nucleotides read TGTGCCAGCGGTAAGGTCAGAGCCTACGGGCAGTACTTC. The rearrangement uses TRBV2 and TRBJ2-5; no firm D call. There are 13 residues in the CDR3. CDR1 is SNHLY and CDR2 is FYNNEI in the germline V gene. Trimming left V 8 bases short and J 11 bases short, with 21 bases between.